The present T cell receptor beta chain was sequenced within a study of blood T cell repertoires in COVID-19. Study summary: Nucleic acid was either cDNA or gDNA, and it came from T cells, B-cell-depleted T cells, or PBMCs.

Clones were sequenced by immunoSEQ multiplex PCR, and TCRdb holds only the in-frame ones, with some missing. The table lists approximately 110,000 clones, 84% of them singletons. Trimming at V came to 7 bases and at J to 0 bases, leaving 7 bases not matched to a gene. The CDR3 extends over 15 amino acids. Germline CDR1 ENHRY, CDR2 SYGVKD. This sequence originates from a woman between 50 and 59 years old with acute or convalescent COVID-19. The sequencing sample was made of peripheral blood. This rearrangement joins TRBV10-3 to TRBJ2-7, with 9 positions matching TRBD1. CDR3 coding DNA: TGTGCCATCAATAAGGGACAGGGAGGCTCCTACGAGCAGTACTTC. Its protein is CAINKGQGGSYEQYF.